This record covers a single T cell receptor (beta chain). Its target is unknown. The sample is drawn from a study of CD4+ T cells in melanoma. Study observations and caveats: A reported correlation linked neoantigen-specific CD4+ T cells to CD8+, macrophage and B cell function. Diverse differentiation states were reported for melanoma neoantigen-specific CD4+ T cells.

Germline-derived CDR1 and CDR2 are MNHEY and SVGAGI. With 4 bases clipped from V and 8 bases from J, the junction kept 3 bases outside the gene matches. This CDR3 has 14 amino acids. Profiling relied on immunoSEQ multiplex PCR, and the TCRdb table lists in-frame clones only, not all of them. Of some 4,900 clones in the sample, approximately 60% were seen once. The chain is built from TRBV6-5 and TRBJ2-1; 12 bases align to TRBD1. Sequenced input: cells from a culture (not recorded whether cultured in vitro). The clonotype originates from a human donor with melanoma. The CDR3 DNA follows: TGTGCCAGCAGTTTGGGACAGGGGGCCGATGAGCAGTTCTTC. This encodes CASSLGQGADEQFF.